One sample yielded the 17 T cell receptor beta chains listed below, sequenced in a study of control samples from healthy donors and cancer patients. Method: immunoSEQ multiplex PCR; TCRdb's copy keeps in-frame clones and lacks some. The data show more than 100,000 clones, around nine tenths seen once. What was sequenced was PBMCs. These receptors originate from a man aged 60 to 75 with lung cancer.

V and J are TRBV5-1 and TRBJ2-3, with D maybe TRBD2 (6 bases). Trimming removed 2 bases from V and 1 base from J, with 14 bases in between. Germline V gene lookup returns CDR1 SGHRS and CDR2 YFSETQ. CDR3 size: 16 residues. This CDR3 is CASSFAAGLGTDTQYF. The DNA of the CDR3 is TGCGCCAGCAGCTTTGCGGCGGGATTGGGCACAGATACGCAGTATTTT.

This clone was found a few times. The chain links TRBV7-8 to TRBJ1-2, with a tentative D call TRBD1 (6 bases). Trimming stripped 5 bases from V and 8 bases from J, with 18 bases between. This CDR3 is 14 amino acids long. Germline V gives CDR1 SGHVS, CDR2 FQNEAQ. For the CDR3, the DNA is TGTGCCAGCAGCCCATTTAGGGGGGTGGAAGGCTACACCTTC. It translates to CASSPFRGVEGYTF.

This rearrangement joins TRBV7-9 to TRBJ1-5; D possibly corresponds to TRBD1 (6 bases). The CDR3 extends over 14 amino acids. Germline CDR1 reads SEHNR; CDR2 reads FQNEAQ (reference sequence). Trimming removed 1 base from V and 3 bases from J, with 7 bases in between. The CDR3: CASSLGTANQPQHF. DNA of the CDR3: TGTGCCAGCAGCTTAGGGACAGCCAATCAGCCCCAGCATTTT.

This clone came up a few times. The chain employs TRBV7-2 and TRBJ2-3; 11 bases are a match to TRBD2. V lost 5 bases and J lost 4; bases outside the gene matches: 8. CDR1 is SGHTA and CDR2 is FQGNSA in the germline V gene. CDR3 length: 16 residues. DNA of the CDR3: TGTGCCAGCAGCCAATTAGCGGGGGGGCAATCAGATACGCAGTATTTT. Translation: CASSQLAGGQSDTQYF.

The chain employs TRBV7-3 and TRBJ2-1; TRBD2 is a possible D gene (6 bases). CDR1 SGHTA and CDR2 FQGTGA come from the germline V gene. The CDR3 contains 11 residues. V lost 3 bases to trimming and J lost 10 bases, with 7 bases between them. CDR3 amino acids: CASSFSGEQFF. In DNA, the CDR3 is TGTGCCAGCAGCTTCAGCGGGGAGCAGTTCTTC.

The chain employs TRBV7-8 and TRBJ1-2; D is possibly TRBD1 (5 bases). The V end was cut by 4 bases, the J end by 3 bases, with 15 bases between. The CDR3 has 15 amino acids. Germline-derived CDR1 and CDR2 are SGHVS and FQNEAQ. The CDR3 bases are TGTGCCAGCAGCTATGGACATTCCCCCTACTATGGCTACACCTTC. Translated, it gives CASSYGHSPYYGYTF.

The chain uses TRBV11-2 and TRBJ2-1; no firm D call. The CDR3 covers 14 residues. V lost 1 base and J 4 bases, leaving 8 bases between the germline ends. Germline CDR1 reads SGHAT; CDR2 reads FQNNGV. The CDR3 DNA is TGTGCCAGCAGCTTAGGGATTCAATACAATGAGCAGTTCTTC. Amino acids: CASSLGIQYNEQFF.

The CDR3 DNA is TGTGCCTGCAGCTCCGGGACCATTAATGAAAAACTGTTTTTT. Translating gives CACSSGTINEKLFF. The chain joins TRBV30 to TRBJ1-4, with TRBD1 as a possible D gene (5 bases). Trimming shortened V by 6 bases and J by 4 bases, and 15 bases separated the two germline ends. Germline lookup yields CDR1 GTSNPN and CDR2 SVGIG (reference sequence). The CDR3 has 14 amino acids.

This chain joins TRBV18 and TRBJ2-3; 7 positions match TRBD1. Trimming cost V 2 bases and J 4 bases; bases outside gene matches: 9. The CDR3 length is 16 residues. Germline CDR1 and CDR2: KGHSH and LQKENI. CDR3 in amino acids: CASSPFATGASDTQYF. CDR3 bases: TGTGCCAGCTCACCATTCGCCACAGGGGCTTCAGATACGCAGTATTTT. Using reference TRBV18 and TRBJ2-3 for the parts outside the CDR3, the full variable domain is NAGVMQNPRHLVRRRGQEARLRCSPMKGHSHVYWYRQLPEEGLKFMVYLQKENIIDESGMPKERFSAEFPKEGPSILRIQQVVRGDSAAYFCASSPFATGASDTQYFGPGTRLTVL.

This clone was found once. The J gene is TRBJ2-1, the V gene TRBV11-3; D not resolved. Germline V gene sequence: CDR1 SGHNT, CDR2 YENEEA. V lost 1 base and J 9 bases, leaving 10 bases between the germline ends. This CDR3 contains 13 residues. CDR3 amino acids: CASSLVSSGEQFF. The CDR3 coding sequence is TGTGCCAGCAGCTTAGTTTCCTCAGGTGAGCAGTTCTTC.

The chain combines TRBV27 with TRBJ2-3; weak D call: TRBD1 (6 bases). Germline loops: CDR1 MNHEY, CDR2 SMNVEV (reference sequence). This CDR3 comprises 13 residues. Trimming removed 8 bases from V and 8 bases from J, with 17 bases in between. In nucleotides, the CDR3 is TGTGCCAGCTCCCCTGGTGGGGGCACTACGCAGTATTTT. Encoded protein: CASSPGGGTTQYF.

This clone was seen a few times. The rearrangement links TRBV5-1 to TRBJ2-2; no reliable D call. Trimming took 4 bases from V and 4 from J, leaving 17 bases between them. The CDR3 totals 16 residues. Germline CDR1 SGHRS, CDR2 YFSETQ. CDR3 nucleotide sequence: TGCGCCAGCAGCCCGGCTACAGTTCCCAGCACCGGGGAGCTGTTTTTT. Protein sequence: CASSPATVPSTGELFF. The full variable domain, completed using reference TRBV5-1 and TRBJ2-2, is KAGVTQTPRYLIKTRGQQVTLSCSPISGHRSVSWYQQTPGQGLQFLFEYFSETQRNKGNFPGRFSGRQFSNSRSEMNVSTLELGDSALYLCASSPATVPSTGELFFGEGSRLTVL.

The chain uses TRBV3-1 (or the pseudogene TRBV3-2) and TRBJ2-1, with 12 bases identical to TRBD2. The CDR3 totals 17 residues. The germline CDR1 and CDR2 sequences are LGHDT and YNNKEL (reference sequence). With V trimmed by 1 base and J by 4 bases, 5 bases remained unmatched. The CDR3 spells CASSQVLAGGPYNEQFF. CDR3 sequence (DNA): TGTGCCAGCAGCCAAGTGCTAGCGGGGGGGCCTTACAATGAGCAGTTCTTC.

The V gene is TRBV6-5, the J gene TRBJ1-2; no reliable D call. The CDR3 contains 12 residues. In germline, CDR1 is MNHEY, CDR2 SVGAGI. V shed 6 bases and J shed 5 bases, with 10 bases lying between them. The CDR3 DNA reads TGTGCCAGCAGAACCGGGGTTTATGGCTACACCTTC. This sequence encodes CASRTGVYGYTF.

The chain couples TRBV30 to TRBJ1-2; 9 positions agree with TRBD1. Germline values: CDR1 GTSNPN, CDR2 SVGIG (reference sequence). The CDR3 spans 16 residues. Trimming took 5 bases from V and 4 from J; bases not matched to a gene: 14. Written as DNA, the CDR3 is TGTGCCTGGTCCCCGGGACAGGGTCCTGTATTCTATGGCTACACCTTC. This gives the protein CAWSPGQGPVFYGYTF. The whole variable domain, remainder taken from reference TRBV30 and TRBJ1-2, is SQTIHQWPATLVQPVGSPLSLECTVEGTSNPNLYWYRQAAGRGLQLLFYSVGIGQISSEVPQNLSASRPQDRQFILSSKKLLLSDSGFYLCAWSPGQGPVFYGYTFGSGTRLTVV.

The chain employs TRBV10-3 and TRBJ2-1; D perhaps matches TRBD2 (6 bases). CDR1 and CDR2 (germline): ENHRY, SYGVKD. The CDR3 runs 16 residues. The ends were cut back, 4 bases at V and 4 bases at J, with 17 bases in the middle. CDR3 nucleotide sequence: TGTGCCATCAGTGGGGGCCCCGGGGGAATATACAATGAGCAGTTCTTC. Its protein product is CAISGGPGGIYNEQFF.

The CDR3 coding sequence is TGTGCCTCATCTCGACAGGGGAGCAACGAGCAGTACTTC. This codes for CASSRQGSNEQYF. The J gene is TRBJ2-7, the V gene TRBV6-5; TRBD1 matches 8 bases. The V gene end was trimmed by 11 bases and the J gene end by 5 bases; junction bases not matched to a gene: 11. The CDR3 totals 13 residues. CDR1 MNHEY and CDR2 SVGAGI come from the germline V gene.